These 10 T cell receptor beta chains were sequenced from one sample in a study of blood T cells in healthy people across ages. Primed by a sample-barcoded 5' primer and a J-beta primer mix, a second PCR proceeded for about 6 to 11 cycles. MiXCR, applied by TCRdb to the 5' RACE reads, yields one record per CDR3 protein. Of over 600,000 distinct CDR3 sequences in the sample, about 47% are singletons; the top ten hold roughly 20%. The material sequenced was blood. These TCRs come from a man older than 75 in good health.

The J gene is TRBJ2-7, the V gene TRBV6-1; 8 nucleotides agree with TRBD1. After removal of 0 bases from V and 2 bases from J, the junction contained 3 bases not matched to a gene. The germline V gene has CDR1 MNHNS and CDR2 SASEGT. The CDR3 runs to 15 residues. Here the CDR3 DNA reads TGTGCCAGCAGTGAAGCCCCGGGACAGGCCTACGAGCAGTACTTC. It yields the protein CASSEAPGQAYEQYF.

This clonotype has more than one count but fewer than ten. One end of the junction varies from germline; a read error may be responsible. The chain combines TRBV20-1 with TRBJ2-2, with D perhaps matching TRBD1 (6 bases). Germline CDR1 is DFQATT and CDR2 is SNEGSKA (reference sequence). CDR3 length: 16 amino acids. DNA for the CDR3: TGCAGTGCTATAATCCCCGGGACAAGAAATACCGGGGAGTTGTTTTTT. Its translation: CSAIIPGTRNTGELFF.

The chain combines TRBV9 with TRBJ2-3; D gene uncertain. Germline V CDR1 and CDR2: SGDLS, YYNGEE. The CDR3 length is 13 residues. V lost 4 bases and J 6 bases, leaving 12 bases between the germline ends. CDR3 residues: CASSKEIWDTQYF. The CDR3 DNA follows: TGTGCCAGCAGCAAAGAAATTTGGGATACGCAGTATTTT. Full variable domain (outside the CDR3, taken from reference TRBV9 and TRBJ2-3): DSGVTQTPKHLITATGQRVTLRCSPRSGDLSVYWYQQSLDQGLQFLIQYYNGEERAKGNILERFSAQQFPDLHSELNLSSLELGDSALYFCASSKEIWDTQYFGPGTRLTVL.

V gene TRBV28 combines with J gene TRBJ2-4; TRBD1 agrees at 9 bases. The J segment lost 5 bases and the V segment lost 3 bases, leaving 2 bases of the junction unmatched. In germline, CDR1 is MDHEN, CDR2 SYDVKM. CDR3 length equals 14 residues. CDR3 DNA sequence: TGTGCCAGCAGTTTGAGGACAGGGGAAAACATTCAGTACTTC. Amino acid sequence: CASSLRTGENIQYF.

DNA for the CDR3: TGTGCCAGCAGTTTACCGGGCGGCAGGAGGGATGAGCAGTTCTTC. Its protein is CASSLPGGRRDEQFF. The chain joins TRBV27 to TRBJ2-1; the D gene is possibly TRBD2 (6 bases). The CDR3 extends over 15 amino acids. Germline loops: CDR1 MNHEY, CDR2 SMNVEV (reference sequence). The V gene lost 2 bases and the J gene lost 8 bases, with 16 bases spanning the gap.

This chain joins TRBV7-2 and TRBJ2-1; D not resolved. The CDR3 contains 16 residues. Deletions cut 2 bases from V and 1 base from J, with 12 bases between. From germline, CDR1 is SGHTA and CDR2 FQGNSA. The CDR3, as DNA: TGTGCCAGCAGCTTAAACGGCGGCTTTTCCTACAATGAGCAGTTCTTC. It yields the protein CASSLNGGFSYNEQFF.

This chain joins TRBV24-1 and TRBJ2-1, with a weak D call TRBD2 (6 bases). Germline values: CDR1 KGHDR, CDR2 SFDVKD. This CDR3 spans 13 amino acids. V was clipped by 7 bases and J by 4 bases, with 10 bases between them. This CDR3 is CATREGIYNEQFF. CDR3 sequence (DNA): TGTGCCACCAGGGAGGGGATTTACAATGAGCAGTTCTTC.

The V and J genes are TRBV7-2 and TRBJ1-2, with D unclear. Deletions cut 1 base from V and 7 bases from J, with 7 bases between. Germline assignment: CDR1 SGHTA and CDR2 FQGNSA. This CDR3 is 12 amino acids long. The CDR3 protein is CASSLGVSGYTF. The DNA for the CDR3 is TGTGCCAGCAGCTTAGGGGTGTCTGGCTACACCTTC.

The chain couples TRBV19 to TRBJ2-1; D not resolved. CDR3 size: 12 residues. Germline CDR1 reads LNHDA; CDR2 reads SQIVND (reference sequence). V lost 6 bases, J lost 8 bases, and 11 bases lay in between. CDR3 coding DNA: TGTGCCAGTAGGACGGGCGCTGATGAGCAGTTCTTC. It encodes CASRTGADEQFF.

This rearrangement joins TRBV6-2 or TRBV6-3 to TRBJ2-1; D perhaps matches TRBD2 (7 bases). The length of the CDR3 is 14 residues. The V end lost 7 bases, the J end lost 8 bases, and 18 bases lay between the germline ends. The germline gives CDR1 MNHEY, CDR2 SVGEGT. As DNA, the CDR3 is TGTGCCAGCACCTTACCCGGGGGGCGCGATGAGCAGTTCTTC. This codes for CASTLPGGRDEQFF.